This TCR beta chain was obtained from a study of beta chain features in type 1 diabetes. The investigators reverse transcribed all of the isolated RNA, so they sequenced expressed TCRB transcripts. Here immunoSEQ multiplex PCR was the method, and the copy in TCRdb shows in-frame clones only, minus some. The data hold around 710,000 clones, with roughly 12% observed a single time. Study outcomes and limitations: Within each of all four CD4+ subsets, Type 1 diabetes patients had TCRB CDR3s that were moderately but significantly shorter.

To note about this clone: Its antigen is undetermined.

This CDR3 spans 13 amino acids. CDR1 is SGHVS, CDR2 FNYEAQ, per germline. Trimming cost V 1 base and J 5 bases, with 6 bases left between them. The specimen was naive CD4+ T cells from blood. This TCR was recovered from a man aged 30 to 45 with type 1 diabetes. This chain links TRBV7-6 with TRBJ1-5; D gene unclear. The chain's CDR3 is CASSLEGDQPQHF. Here the CDR3 DNA reads TGTGCCAGCAGCTTAGAAGGTGATCAGCCCCAGCATTTT.